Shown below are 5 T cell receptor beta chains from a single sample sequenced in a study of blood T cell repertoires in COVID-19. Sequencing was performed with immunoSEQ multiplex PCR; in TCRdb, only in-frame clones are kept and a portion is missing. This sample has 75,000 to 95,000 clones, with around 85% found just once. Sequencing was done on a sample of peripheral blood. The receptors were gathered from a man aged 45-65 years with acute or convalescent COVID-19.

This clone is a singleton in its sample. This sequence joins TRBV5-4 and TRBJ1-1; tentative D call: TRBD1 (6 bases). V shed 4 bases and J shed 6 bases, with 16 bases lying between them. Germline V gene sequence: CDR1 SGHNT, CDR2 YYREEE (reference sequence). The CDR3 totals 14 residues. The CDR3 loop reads CASSEFRGLAEAFF. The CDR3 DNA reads TGTGCCAGCAGCGAATTCAGGGGATTAGCTGAAGCTTTCTTT. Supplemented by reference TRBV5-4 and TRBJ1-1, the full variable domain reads ETGVTQSPTHLIKTRGQQVTLRCSSQSGHNTVSWYQQALGQGPQFIFQYYREEENGRGNFPPRFSGLQFPNYSSELNVNALELDDSALYLCASSEFRGLAEAFFGQGTRLTVV.

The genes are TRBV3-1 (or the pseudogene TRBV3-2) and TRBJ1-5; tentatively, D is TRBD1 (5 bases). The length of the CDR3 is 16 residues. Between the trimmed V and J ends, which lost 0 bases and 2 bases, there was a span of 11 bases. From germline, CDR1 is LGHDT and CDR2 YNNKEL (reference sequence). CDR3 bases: TGTGCCAGCAGCCAAGACGGGGGGAGAGGCAATCAGCCCCAGCATTTT. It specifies CASSQDGGRGNQPQHF.

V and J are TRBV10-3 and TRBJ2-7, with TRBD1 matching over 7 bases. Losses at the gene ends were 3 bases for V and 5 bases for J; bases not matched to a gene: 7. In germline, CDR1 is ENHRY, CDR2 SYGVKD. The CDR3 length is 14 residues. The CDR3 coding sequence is TGTGCCATCAGTGACAAGACAGGGTCCCACGAGCAGTACTTC. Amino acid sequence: CAISDKTGSHEQYF.

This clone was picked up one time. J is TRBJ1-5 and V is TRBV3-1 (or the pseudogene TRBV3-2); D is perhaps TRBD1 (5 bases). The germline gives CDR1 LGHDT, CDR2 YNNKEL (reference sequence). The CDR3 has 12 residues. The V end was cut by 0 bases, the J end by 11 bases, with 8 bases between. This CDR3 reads CASSQDAGAQHF. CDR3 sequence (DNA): TGTGCCAGCAGCCAAGATGCGGGGGCCCAGCATTTT.

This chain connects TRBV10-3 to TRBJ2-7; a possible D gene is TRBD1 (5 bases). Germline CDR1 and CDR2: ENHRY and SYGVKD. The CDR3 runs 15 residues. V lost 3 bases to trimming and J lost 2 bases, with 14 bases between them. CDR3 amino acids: CAISEGLGATYEQYF. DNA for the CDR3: TGTGCCATCAGTGAAGGTCTAGGGGCGACCTACGAGCAGTACTTC.